Following are 28 T cell receptor beta chains from one sample sequenced in a study of cytomegalovirus exposure and HLA in healthy donors. PCR used 60 Vbeta primers and 13 Jbeta primers. The table came from immunoSEQ multiplex PCR; TCRdb's copy has only in-frame clones and leaves some out. The table records about 190,000 clones, about 77% of them present only once. Sequenced: PBMCs. These receptors came from a woman in her 30s in good health and CMV-seropositive.

The V gene is TRBV25-1, the J gene TRBJ2-1; D uncertain. Germline CDR1 is MGHDK and CDR2 is SYGVNS. The germline V and J ends were trimmed by 1 base and 6 bases, with 10 bases remaining between them. This CDR3 has 14 amino acids. The CDR3 coding sequence is TGTGCCAGCAGTGAATTGGGTCTAGTCAATGAGCAGTTCTTC. This translates into CASSELGLVNEQFF.

The genes are TRBV7-2 and TRBJ2-5; D gene unclear. The germline V and J ends were trimmed by 5 bases and 5 bases, with 18 bases remaining between them. Germline V gene sequence: CDR1 SGHTA, CDR2 FQGNSA. CDR3 length: 15 residues. The CDR3: CASSLGEVVFETQYF. As DNA, the CDR3 is TGTGCCAGCAGCCTAGGAGAGGTAGTTTTCGAGACCCAGTACTTC.

This sequence joins TRBV5-4 and TRBJ1-1; D ambiguous. V lost 0 bases and J lost 0, with 12 bases in between. CDR3 length: 16 amino acids. The V gene's germline CDR1 is SGHNT and CDR2 YYREEE (reference sequence). In DNA form, the CDR3 reads TGTGCCAGCAGCTTGGGAGGCATCTACATGAACACTGAAGCTTTCTTT. This sequence encodes CASSLGGIYMNTEAFF.

The chain is built from TRBV30 and TRBJ1-5, with D tentatively TRBD1 (5 bases). Trimming pared 4 bases from V and 2 bases from J, leaving 9 bases between. The length of the CDR3 is 13 residues. CDR1 and CDR2 (germline): GTSNPN, SVGIG (reference sequence). The CDR3 bases are TGTGCCTGGACTGGGACTCGCAATCAGCCCCAGCATTTT. Amino acids: CAWTGTRNQPQHF.

The chain employs TRBV5-1 and TRBJ2-5; 8 bases agree with TRBD1. V gave up 4 bases and J gave up 1 base; unmatched junction bases: 3. The CDR3 covers 14 residues. Germline V lookup: CDR1 SGHRS, CDR2 YFSETQ. CDR3 bases: TGCGCCAGCAGCGGGACAGGTTCCCAAGAGACCCAGTACTTC. Translated: CASSGTGSQETQYF.

In this sample, this clone turned up a few times. This chain connects TRBV4-1 to TRBJ1-1, with D perhaps TRBD1 (6 bases). This CDR3 contains 15 residues. Germline assignment: CDR1 MGHRA and CDR2 YSYEKL. Trimming pared 1 base from V and 1 base from J, leaving 10 bases between. CDR3 amino acids: CASSQVAGENTEAFF. In nucleotides, the CDR3 is TGCGCCAGCAGCCAAGTAGCAGGGGAGAACACTGAAGCTTTCTTT.

This clone occurred a few times. V and J are TRBV5-6 and TRBJ1-4, with 9 bases fitting TRBD1. The germline V gene encodes CDR1 SGHDT and CDR2 YYEEEE. V gave up 3 bases and J gave up 5 bases; unmatched junction bases: 8. The CDR3 covers 16 residues. CDR3 region: CASSSTGTGRNEKLFF. For the CDR3, the DNA is TGTGCCAGCAGCTCCACCGGGACAGGGAGGAATGAAAAACTGTTTTTT.

V usage is TRBV28 and J usage is TRBJ2-5; maybe TRBD1 (6 bases). Germline CDR1 and CDR2: MDHEN and SYDVKM. The CDR3 contains 15 residues. Trimming shortened V by 1 base and J by 5 bases, and 14 bases separated the two germline ends. In nucleotides, the CDR3 is TGTGCCAGCAGTTTATCCCCCGGGCAGGGGGAGACCCAGTACTTC. Its translation is CASSLSPGQGETQYF.

The rearrangement links TRBV29-1 to TRBJ2-2, with 13 bases aligning to TRBD2. With V trimmed by 4 bases and J by 5 bases, 1 base remained unmatched. The CDR3 runs to 14 residues. The germline gives CDR1 SQVTM, CDR2 ANQGSEA. The DNA of the CDR3 is TGCAGCGTTGGGACTAGCGGGAGAACCGGGGAGCTGTTTTTT. It codes for CSVGTSGRTGELFF.

The rearrangement joins TRBV18 to TRBJ1-4; D not certain. V lost 3 bases to trimming and J lost 1 base, with 12 bases between them. Germline-derived CDR1 and CDR2 are KGHSH and LQKENI. This CDR3 spans 16 amino acids. Here the CDR3 reads CASSPQVKRTNEKLFF. The CDR3 nucleotides read TGTGCCAGCTCACCGCAGGTCAAACGAACTAATGAAAAACTGTTTTTT.

The CDR3 bases are TGTGCCAGCGTGGGGGGGCGACGCCCTGGCTACACCTTC. Its protein is CASVGGRRPGYTF. This chain uses TRBV2 with TRBJ1-2; D perhaps matches TRBD1 (6 bases). The germline V gene encodes CDR1 SNHLY and CDR2 FYNNEI. V was shortened by 8 bases and J by 7 bases, with 17 bases between the two germline ends. This CDR3 contains 13 residues.

The chain couples TRBV6-6 to TRBJ1-2; D gene ambiguous. With 0 bases removed from V and 6 bases from J, the gap between germline ends came to 14 bases. Per germline, CDR1 MNHNY and CDR2 SVGAGI (reference sequence). This CDR3 region has 15 residues. CDR3 loop: CASSYSNTWAHGYTF. The CDR3 nucleotides read TGTGCCAGCAGTTACTCGAATACCTGGGCCCATGGCTACACCTTC.

The J gene is TRBJ2-1, the V gene TRBV7-2; 8 bases are a match to TRBD2. Germline loops: CDR1 SGHTA, CDR2 FQGNSA. The CDR3 contains 13 residues. Trimming cost V 5 bases and J 9 bases; bases outside gene matches: 6. CDR3 DNA sequence: TGTGCCAGCAGCGTCGGACTAGCTTCTGAGCAGTTCTTC. It is translated as CASSVGLASEQFF. The variable domain in full, with the rest retrieved from reference TRBV7-2 and TRBJ2-1, is GAGVSQSPSNKVTEKGKDVELRCDPISGHTALYWYRQSLGQGLEFLIYFQGNSAPDKSGLPSDRFSAERTGGSVSTLTIQRTQQEDSAVYLCASSVGLASEQFFGPGTRLTVL.

In its sample, this clone was seen once. The chain carries TRBV4-3 and TRBJ2-7; TRBD1 aligns across 7 bases. The ends lost 3 bases at V and 2 bases at J; junction bases unmatched: 7. The germline V gene has CDR1 LGHNA and CDR2 YSLEER. This CDR3 is built from 15 residues. CDR3 in amino acids: CASSQLTGDPYEQYF. The CDR3 coding sequence is TGCGCCAGCAGCCAGTTAACAGGGGATCCCTACGAGCAGTACTTC.

The rearrangement uses TRBV13 and TRBJ2-7, with 11 bases identical to TRBD1. J gave up 1 base and V 0 bases, and 5 bases lay outside the gene matches. CDR1 and CDR2 from the germline V gene are PRHDT and FYEKMQ (reference sequence). The CDR3 covers 17 residues. Here the CDR3 DNA reads TGTGCCAGCAGCTTAGGCGGAGGACAGGGGGCGTCCTACGAGCAGTACTTC. Translating gives CASSLGGGQGASYEQYF.

The chain is built from TRBV5-1 and TRBJ2-2, with no clear D. V shed 0 bases and J shed 0 bases, with 9 bases lying between them. The V gene's germline CDR1 is SGHRS and CDR2 YFSETQ. The CDR3 loop spans 16 amino acids. The CDR3 DNA reads as TGCGCCAGCAGCTTGGCCTTGTCCTCGAACACCGGGGAGCTGTTTTTT. It codes for CASSLALSSNTGELFF.

The chain uses TRBV27 and TRBJ2-7; a possible D gene is TRBD1 (5 bases). The CDR3 has 15 residues. Trimming took off 1 base at V and 5 bases at J, with 15 bases between the two ends. In germline, CDR1 is MNHEY, CDR2 SMNVEV (reference sequence). CDR3 in amino acids: CASSLFRTPGDEQYF. CDR3 bases: TGTGCCAGCAGTTTATTCAGGACACCAGGCGACGAGCAGTACTTC.

The V call is TRBV9, the J call TRBJ1-4; TRBD1 aligns across 7 bases. With 4 bases clipped from V and 0 bases from J, the junction kept 3 bases outside the gene matches. Germline loops: CDR1 SGDLS, CDR2 YYNGEE. The CDR3 consists of 15 residues. The CDR3 sequence is CASSRQGATNEKLFF. The CDR3, as DNA: TGTGCCAGCAGCCGACAGGGAGCAACTAATGAAAAACTGTTTTTT.

The chain joins TRBV30 to TRBJ1-4; D may be TRBD1 (6 bases). The CDR3 has 15 amino acids. The V gene lost 4 bases and the J gene lost 3 bases, with 15 bases spanning the gap. Looked up from germline, CDR1 is GTSNPN and CDR2 is SVGIG (reference sequence). The CDR3 sequence is CAWTFGGAANEKLFF. CDR3 in DNA: TGTGCCTGGACGTTTGGGGGGGCGGCTAATGAAAAACTGTTTTTT.

The chain couples TRBV7-8 to TRBJ1-1; maybe TRBD1 (6 bases). The length of the CDR3 is 19 residues. Germline V CDR1 and CDR2: SGHVS, FQNEAQ. V lost 2 bases, J lost 1 base, and 23 bases lay in between. The CDR3 DNA follows: TGTGCCAGCAGCTTACGAACCGCTCCCCTACAGGGCGGGAACACTGAAGCTTTCTTT. Translation gives CASSLRTAPLQGGNTEAFF. The full variable domain, rest sourced from reference TRBV7-8 and TRBJ1-1, is GAGVSQSPRYKVAKRGQDVALRCDPISGHVSLFWYQQALGQGPEFLTYFQNEAQLDKSGLPSDRFFAERPEGSVSTLKIQRTQQEDSAVYLCASSLRTAPLQGGNTEAFFGQGTRLTVV.

This clone was recorded a few times. V gene TRBV18 combines with J gene TRBJ2-3; D ambiguous. Germline CDR1 is KGHSH and CDR2 is LQKENI. Trimming took off 3 bases at V and 0 bases at J, with 4 bases between the two ends. The CDR3 contains 13 residues. Here the CDR3 reads CASSPASTDTQYF. The CDR3 bases are TGTGCCAGCTCACCGGCTAGCACAGATACGCAGTATTTT.

The chain joins TRBV29-1 to TRBJ2-3; 7 bases agree with TRBD2. Germline V gives CDR1 SQVTM, CDR2 ANQGSEA. This CDR3 is 12 amino acids long. V trimming: 7 bases; J trimming: 1 base; junction bases outside the gene matches: 2. The CDR3 DNA reads TGCAGCGCAAGCGGGGGCACAGATACGCAGTATTTT. This translates into CSASGGTDTQYF.

This clone was observed once. The chain couples TRBV5-6 to TRBJ2-5, with 8 nucleotides matching TRBD1. The CDR3 totals 15 residues. The V and J ends lost 2 bases and 5 bases, in that order; junction bases with no gene match: 8. Per the germline V gene, CDR1 is SGHDT and CDR2 is YYEEEE. The CDR3 loop reads CASSFFTGGWETQYF. CDR3 nucleotide sequence: TGTGCCAGCAGCTTTTTTACAGGGGGTTGGGAGACCCAGTACTTC.

This sequence joins TRBV7-3 and TRBJ2-1, with TRBD2 matching over 9 bases. Trimming cost V 2 bases and J 2 bases; bases outside gene matches: 1. The CDR3 totals 15 residues. CDR1 and CDR2 from the germline V gene are SGHTA and FQGTGA. CDR3 DNA: TGTGCCAGCAGCTTAGGACTAGCGACCTACAATGAGCAGTTCTTC. Translated, it gives CASSLGLATYNEQFF.

The J gene is TRBJ2-7, the V gene TRBV6-1; weak D call: TRBD2 (6 bases). Germline-derived CDR1 and CDR2 are MNHNS and SASEGT. V was clipped by 5 bases and J by 0 bases, with 14 bases between them. This CDR3 region has 15 residues. The CDR3 bases are TGTGCCAGCAGTCGATTAGCGGTAGACTCCTACGAGCAGTACTTC. It specifies CASSRLAVDSYEQYF.

This chain joins TRBV6-5 and TRBJ2-7, with TRBD1 matching over 12 bases. J lost 6 bases, V lost 3 bases, and 6 bases had no gene match. Looked up from germline, CDR1 is MNHEY and CDR2 is SVGAGI. The CDR3 runs to 15 residues. This CDR3 is CASSYGGQGASEQYF. CDR3 bases: TGTGCCAGCAGTTATGGGGGACAGGGGGCGTCCGAGCAGTACTTC.

The chain recombines TRBV11-2 with TRBJ2-2, with TRBD1 matching over 12 bases. Germline lookup yields CDR1 SGHAT and CDR2 FQNNGV. The CDR3 contains 18 residues. The ends lost 6 bases at V and 6 bases at J; junction bases unmatched: 14. The CDR3 spells CASRPRLRDRGHPGELFF. DNA of the CDR3: TGTGCCAGCAGACCCCGTTTGCGGGACAGGGGGCATCCCGGGGAGCTGTTTTTT. Variable domain in full (rest from reference TRBV11-2 and TRBJ2-2): EAGVAQSPRYKIIEKRQSVAFWCNPISGHATLYWYQQILGQGPKLLIQFQNNGVVDDSQLPKDRFSAERLKGVDSTLKIQPAKLEDSAVYLCASRPRLRDRGHPGELFFGEGSRLTVL.

This chain uses TRBV7-9 with TRBJ2-7; tentatively, D is TRBD1 (5 bases). Between the trimmed V and J ends, which lost 3 bases and 2 bases, there was a span of 8 bases. This CDR3 spans 13 amino acids. Germline CDR1 and CDR2: SEHNR and FQNEAQ (reference sequence). The DNA for the CDR3 is TGTGCCAGCAGCTTTCAGGGCCCCTACGAGCAGTACTTC. This gives the protein CASSFQGPYEQYF.